One and the same sample provided the 11 T cell receptor beta chains below, sequenced in a study of blood T cell repertoires in COVID-19. TCRdb's table, derived via immunoSEQ multiplex PCR, lists solely in-frame clones and lacks some. The data contain roughly 120,000 clones, 70% to 90% of them singletons. The specimen was peripheral blood. Receptors originate from a woman between 50 and 59 years old with active or convalescent COVID-19.

A single count supports this clone. The chain uses TRBV7-2 and TRBJ1-1; TRBD1 is a possible D gene (6 bases). CDR3 size: 14 residues. The V end lost 3 bases, the J end lost 2 bases, and 10 bases lay between the germline ends. Germline V gene data show CDR1 as SGHTA and CDR2 as FQGNSA. The CDR3 loop reads CASSFGTPNTEAFF. As DNA, the CDR3 is TGTGCCAGCAGCTTCGGGACACCAAACACTGAAGCTTTCTTT.

The chain is built from TRBV7-2 and TRBJ1-5; TRBD1 matches at 7 bases. V shed 0 bases and J 3 bases; nucleotides not matched to a gene: 8. This CDR3 region has 17 residues. The V gene's germline CDR1 is SGHTA and CDR2 FQGNSA. The CDR3 spells CASSLAGRGIVNQPQHF. CDR3 DNA sequence: TGTGCCAGCAGCTTAGCGGGCAGGGGGATTGTCAATCAGCCCCAGCATTTT.

The rearrangement joins TRBV9 to TRBJ1-3, with TRBD1 as a possible D gene (5 bases). The CDR3 sequence is 16 residues long. Germline assignment: CDR1 SGDLS and CDR2 YYNGEE. V was pared by 0 bases and J by 4 bases, with 14 bases between. This chain's CDR3 is CASSVDGRVAGNTIYF. The CDR3 DNA sequence: TGTGCCAGCAGCGTAGACGGCAGGGTCGCGGGAAACACCATATATTTT.

The genes are TRBV7-9 and TRBJ2-3; tentatively, D is TRBD2 (7 bases). Germline V gene data show CDR1 as SEHNR and CDR2 as FQNEAQ (reference sequence). V was pared by 8 bases and J by 4 bases, with 16 bases between. The CDR3 runs to 14 residues. The CDR3 sequence is CASGQTSLPDTQYF. CDR3 nucleotides: TGTGCCAGCGGACAGACTAGCCTTCCAGATACGCAGTATTTT. The complete variable domain, with remaining parts taken from reference TRBV7-9 and TRBJ2-3, reads DTGVSQNPRHKITKRGQNVTFRCDPISEHNRLYWYRQTLGQGPEFLTYFQNEAQLEKSRLLSDRFSAERPKGSFSTLEIQRTEQGDSAMYLCASGQTSLPDTQYFGPGTRLTVL.

This rearrangement joins TRBV10-3 to TRBJ1-3; 8 bases are a match to TRBD1. The V gene's germline CDR1 is ENHRY and CDR2 SYGVKD. The CDR3 runs to 15 residues. V was clipped by 10 bases and J by 4 bases; unmatched bases: 12. CDR3 sequence (DNA): TGTGCCACTCTTCAGGGGGCTAGTTCCGGAAACACCATATATTTT. It specifies CATLQGASSGNTIYF.

The genes are TRBV28 and TRBJ2-1, with 13 bases identical to TRBD2. This CDR3 has 18 residues. From germline, CDR1 is MDHEN and CDR2 SYDVKM. Trimming took 10 bases from V and 8 from J; bases not matched to a gene: 20. The DNA of the CDR3 is TGTGCCACCCAGGGAACTAGCGGGAGGGGGACCAGGGGCGATGAGCAGTTCTTC. Protein sequence: CATQGTSGRGTRGDEQFF.

The rearrangement links TRBV6-6 to TRBJ1-6, with 8 bases identical to TRBD1. The CDR3 runs to 14 residues. J gave up 10 bases and V 6 bases, and 8 bases lay outside the gene matches. CDR1 and CDR2 from the germline V gene are MNHNY and SVGAGI (reference sequence). CDR3 in amino acids: CASRQTGERSPLHF. The DNA for the CDR3 is TGTGCCAGCAGGCAGACAGGGGAACGGTCACCCCTCCACTTT.

In its sample, this clone was seen a few times. The chain joins TRBV24-1 to TRBJ2-2; possible D gene TRBD2, 7 bases. The CDR3 covers 16 residues. With 1 base removed from V and 5 bases from J, the gap between germline ends came to 13 bases. CDR1 and CDR2 (germline): KGHDR, SFDVKD. For the CDR3, the DNA is TGTGCCACCAGTGATTTTGCGGGGGCTCGGACCGGGGAGCTGTTTTTT. Its protein product is CATSDFAGARTGELFF.

V gene TRBV4-3 combines with J gene TRBJ2-7; 7 nucleotides align to TRBD1. J was trimmed by 5 bases and V by 1 base; bases with no gene match: 2. CDR1 is LGHNA and CDR2 is YSLEER in the germline V gene. The CDR3 is made up of 13 amino acids. The CDR3 region is CASSQAQGDEQYF. The DNA of the CDR3 is TGCGCCAGCAGCCAAGCTCAGGGGGACGAGCAGTACTTC.

Here the CDR3 DNA reads TGTGCCAGCTCCGGACAGGAGAACACTGAAGCTTTCTTT. Translation gives CASSGQENTEAFF. The chain carries TRBV18 and TRBJ1-1; 7 bases are shared with TRBD1. CDR3 length: 13 residues. V trimming: 6 bases; J trimming: 1 base; junction bases outside the gene matches: 2. Germline V CDR1 and CDR2: KGHSH, LQKENI. Filled out from reference TRBV18 and TRBJ1-1, the complete variable domain reads NAGVMQNPRHLVRRRGQEARLRCSPMKGHSHVYWYRQLPEEGLKFMVYLQKENIIDESGMPKERFSAEFPKEGPSILRIQQVVRGDSAAYFCASSGQENTEAFFGQGTRLTVV.

The genes are TRBV19 and TRBJ2-7; 8 bases match TRBD1. This CDR3 comprises 14 residues. Looked up from germline, CDR1 is LNHDA and CDR2 is SQIVND (reference sequence). The J segment lost 3 bases and the V segment lost 6 bases, leaving 7 bases of the junction unmatched. This CDR3 is CASSPGGGRYEQYF. Here the CDR3 DNA reads TGTGCCAGTAGCCCAGGGGGCGGTCGCTACGAGCAGTACTTC.